These 13 T cell receptor beta chains originate from one sample sequenced in a study of shared clonotypes between healthy human individuals. CD45RO-negative cells were positively selected for CCR7, leaving out terminally differentiated effector memory CD45RA+ cells. The method was immunoSEQ multiplex PCR; TCRdb's version includes in-frame clones alone and lacks a portion of them. The table shows some 2 million clones, with about 95% occurring only once. Input material: naive CD8+ T cells sorted from blood. These receptors all come from a man aged 18-30 years in good health.

This chain uses TRBV27 with TRBJ2-3, with unresolved D. Trimming left V 5 bases short and J 5 bases short, with 17 bases between. Germline values: CDR1 MNHEY, CDR2 SMNVEV (reference sequence). The CDR3 totals 15 residues. CDR3 region: CASSRSARKIDTQYF. The CDR3 DNA reads as TGTGCCAGCAGTAGATCCGCTAGGAAAATAGATACGCAGTATTTT.

On this clone itself: Other DNA sequences in this specimen translate into the identical CDR3. The chain joins TRBV9 to TRBJ2-7; no reliable D call. Germline V gene sequence: CDR1 SGDLS, CDR2 YYNGEE. The CDR3 contains 14 residues. V lost 0 bases, J lost 0 bases, and 7 bases lay in between. Written as DNA, the CDR3 is TGTGCCAGCAGCGTAGGGGGTTACTCCTACGAGCAGTACTTC. It is translated as CASSVGGYSYEQYF.

This chain joins TRBV6-1 and TRBJ1-5; possibly TRBD1 for D (5 bases). The ends were cut back, 2 bases at V and 6 bases at J, with 17 bases in the middle. This CDR3 contains 16 residues. Germline V gives CDR1 MNHNS, CDR2 SASEGT. The CDR3 loop reads CASSEFFWEQGQPQHF. The CDR3 coding sequence is TGTGCCAGCAGTGAATTCTTTTGGGAGCAGGGTCAGCCCCAGCATTTT.

The chain employs TRBV6-5 and TRBJ2-1; 7 nucleotides align to TRBD2. With 8 bases clipped from V and 3 bases from J, the junction kept 4 bases outside the gene matches. CDR3 length: 13 amino acids. The V gene's germline CDR1 is MNHEY and CDR2 SVGAGI. CDR3 DNA: TGTGCCAGCTGGGAGGGAGACTACAATGAGCAGTTCTTC. Translating gives CASWEGDYNEQFF.

The rearrangement uses TRBV5-1 and TRBJ2-2; no firm D call. This CDR3 comprises 14 residues. Germline V gene lookup returns CDR1 SGHRS and CDR2 YFSETQ. V lost 0 bases to trimming and J lost 2 bases, with 5 bases between them. The CDR3 protein is CASSLDINTGELFF. In DNA form, the CDR3 reads TGCGCCAGCAGCTTGGACATTAACACCGGGGAGCTGTTTTTT.

The gene calls are TRBV7-9 and TRBJ1-3; D is ambiguous. Germline CDR1 reads SEHNR; CDR2 reads FQNEAQ (reference sequence). The CDR3 runs to 15 residues. V lost 1 base, J lost 4 bases, and 11 bases lay in between. CDR3 sequence (DNA): TGTGCCAGCAGCTTAGAGTCCCTCCCCGGAAACACCATATATTTT. Amino acid sequence: CASSLESLPGNTIYF.

The chain has TRBV5-4 and TRBJ1-2, with D perhaps TRBD1 (6 bases). From germline, CDR1 is SGHNT and CDR2 YYREEE (reference sequence). This CDR3 is built from 15 residues. Trimming shortened V by 1 base and J by 3 bases, and 13 bases separated the two germline ends. CDR3 loop: CASSLLEGGDYGYTF. For the CDR3, the DNA is TGTGCCAGCAGCTTGTTGGAGGGGGGCGACTATGGCTACACCTTC.

The genes are TRBV19 and TRBJ1-1; D remains ambiguous. CDR1 and CDR2 (germline): LNHDA, SQIVND (reference sequence). V gave up 0 bases and J gave up 1 base, with 6 bases separating them. The CDR3 totals 14 residues. CDR3 nucleotide sequence: TGTGCCAGTAGTATAGAGGGGTGGAACACTGAAGCTTTCTTT. This encodes CASSIEGWNTEAFF. Full variable domain (outside the CDR3, taken from reference TRBV19 and TRBJ1-1): DGGITQSPKYLFRKEGQNVTLSCEQNLNHDAMYWYRQDPGQGLRLIYYSQIVNDFQKGDIAEGYSVSREKKESFPLTVTSAQKNPTAFYLCASSIEGWNTEAFFGQGTRLTVV.

The chain carries TRBV13 and TRBJ1-2, with 7 nucleotides matching TRBD1. Germline V gene sequence: CDR1 PRHDT, CDR2 FYEKMQ (reference sequence). The CDR3 is made up of 15 amino acids. The J segment lost 0 bases and the V segment lost 3 bases, leaving 4 bases of the junction unmatched. The CDR3 reads CASSFDRAANYGYTF. The CDR3, as DNA: TGTGCCAGCAGCTTCGACAGGGCCGCTAACTATGGCTACACCTTC.

The chain couples TRBV6-5 to TRBJ2-6; maybe TRBD1 (5 bases). Per germline, CDR1 MNHEY and CDR2 SVGAGI. Between the trimmed V and J ends, which lost 1 base and 4 bases, there was a span of 11 bases. This CDR3 region has 16 residues. The CDR3 DNA follows: TGTGCCAGCAGTTACTATCAGGGCGAAGGGGCCAACGTCCTGACTTTC. Translating gives CASSYYQGEGANVLTF.

The chain uses TRBV7-9 and TRBJ2-4, with 9 bases lining up with TRBD1. The CDR3 contains 16 residues. The germline CDR1 and CDR2 sequences are SEHNR and FQNEAQ (reference sequence). The junction had 6 bases not matched to a gene; V was cut back by 6 bases and J by 0 bases. DNA for the CDR3: TGTGCCAGCAGTCTCCGGACAGGGGAAGCCAAAAACATTCAGTACTTC. This codes for CASSLRTGEAKNIQYF.

CDR3 coding DNA: TGTGCCAGCAGCGTGAGGGACATAGCGGGCACAGATACGCAGTATTTT. It encodes CASSVRDIAGTDTQYF. The chain is built from TRBV9 and TRBJ2-3, with D perhaps TRBD1 or TRBD2 (6 bases each). V was shortened by 2 bases and J by 1 base, with 14 bases between the two germline ends. The germline gives CDR1 SGDLS, CDR2 YYNGEE. The CDR3 consists of 16 residues. The full variable domain, in which reference TRBV9 and TRBJ2-3 provide the parts outside the CDR3, is DSGVTQTPKHLITATGQRVTLRCSPRSGDLSVYWYQQSLDQGLQFLIQYYNGEERAKGNILERFSAQQFPDLHSELNLSSLELGDSALYFCASSVRDIAGTDTQYFGPGTRLTVL.

This clone was seen only once. The chain has TRBV4-1 and TRBJ2-5; D gene ambiguous. This CDR3 contains 13 residues. V lost 2 bases to trimming and J lost 5 bases, with 9 bases between them. Germline CDR1 and CDR2: MGHRA and YSYEKL. The CDR3 reads CASSQPGLETQYF. CDR3 nucleotides: TGCGCCAGCAGCCAACCGGGCCTTGAGACCCAGTACTTC.